This TCR beta chain was recorded in a study of OX40 agonist ivuxolimab in advanced cancers. Looking at the study overall: Two cutaneous melanoma patients and one hepatocellular carcinoma patient, three in all, had partial responses.

The V gene lost 7 bases and the J gene lost 6 bases, with 18 bases spanning the gap. CDR1 MDHEN and CDR2 SYDVKM come from the germline V gene. This CDR3 contains 14 residues. The method was immunoSEQ multiplex PCR; TCRdb's version includes in-frame clones alone and lacks a portion of them. Among 60,000 to 75,000 clones listed, approximately 81% were seen once. The rearrangement joins TRBV28 to TRBJ1-1; D perhaps matches TRBD1 (6 bases). The sequenced sample was CD4+ or CD8+ T cells sorted from blood, obtained in a trial of the OX40 agonist ivuxolimab. The clonotype originates from an adult with an advanced solid tumor such as melanoma, head and neck, liver or kidney cancer. The DNA for the CDR3 is TGTGCCAGCACCCGGGGGGGGCGGGGCGCTGAAGCTTTCTTT. It encodes CASTRGGRGAEAFF. The full variable domain, rest sourced from reference TRBV28 and TRBJ1-1, is DVKVTQSSRYLVKRTGEKVFLECVQDMDHENMFWYRQDPGLGLRLIYFSYDVKMKEKGDIPEGYSVSREKKERFSLILESASTNQTSMYLCASTRGGRGAEAFFGQGTRLTVV.